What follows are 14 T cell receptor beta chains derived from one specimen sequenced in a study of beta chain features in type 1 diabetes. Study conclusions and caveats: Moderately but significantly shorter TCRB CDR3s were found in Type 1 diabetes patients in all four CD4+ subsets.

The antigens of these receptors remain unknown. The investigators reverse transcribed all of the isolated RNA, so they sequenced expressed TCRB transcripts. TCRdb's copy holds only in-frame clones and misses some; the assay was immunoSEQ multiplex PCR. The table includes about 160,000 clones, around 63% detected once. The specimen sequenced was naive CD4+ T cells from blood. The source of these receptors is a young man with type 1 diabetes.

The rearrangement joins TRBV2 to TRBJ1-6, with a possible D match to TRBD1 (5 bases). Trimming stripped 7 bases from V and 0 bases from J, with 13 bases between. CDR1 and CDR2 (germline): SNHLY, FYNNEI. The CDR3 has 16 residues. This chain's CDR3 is CASTSGGTSYNSPLHF. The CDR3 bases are TGTGCCAGCACTTCGGGAGGGACCTCCTATAATTCACCCCTCCACTTT.

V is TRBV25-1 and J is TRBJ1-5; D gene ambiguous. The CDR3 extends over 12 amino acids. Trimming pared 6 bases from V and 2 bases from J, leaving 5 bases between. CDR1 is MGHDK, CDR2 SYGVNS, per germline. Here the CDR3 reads CASRGGNQPQHF. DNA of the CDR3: TGTGCCAGCAGGGGTGGCAATCAGCCCCAGCATTTT.

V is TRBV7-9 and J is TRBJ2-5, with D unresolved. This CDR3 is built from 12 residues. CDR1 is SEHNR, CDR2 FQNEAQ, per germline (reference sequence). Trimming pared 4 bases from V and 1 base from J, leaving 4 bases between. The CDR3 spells CASSSLQETQYF. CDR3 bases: TGTGCCAGCAGCTCACTCCAAGAGACCCAGTACTTC.

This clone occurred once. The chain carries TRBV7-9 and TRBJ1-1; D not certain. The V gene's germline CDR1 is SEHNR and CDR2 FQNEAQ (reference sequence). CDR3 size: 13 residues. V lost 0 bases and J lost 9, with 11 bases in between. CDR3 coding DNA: TGTGCCAGCAGCTTAGCTCATGAGGAAAAAGCTTTCTTT. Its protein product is CASSLAHEEKAFF.

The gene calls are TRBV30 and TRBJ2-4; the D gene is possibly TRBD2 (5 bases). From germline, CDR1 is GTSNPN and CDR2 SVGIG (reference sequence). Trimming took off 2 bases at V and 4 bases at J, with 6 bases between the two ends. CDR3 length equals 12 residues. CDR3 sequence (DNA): TGTGCCTGGAGTCGGGGAAAAAACATTCAGTACTTC. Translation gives CAWSRGKNIQYF.

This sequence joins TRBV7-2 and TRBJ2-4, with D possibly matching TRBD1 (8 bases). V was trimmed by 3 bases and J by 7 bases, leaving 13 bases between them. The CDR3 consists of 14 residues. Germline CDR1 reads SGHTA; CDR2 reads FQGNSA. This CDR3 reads CASSFGQGGNIQYF. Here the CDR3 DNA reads TGTGCCAGCAGCTTCGGACAGGGAGGGAACATTCAGTACTTC.

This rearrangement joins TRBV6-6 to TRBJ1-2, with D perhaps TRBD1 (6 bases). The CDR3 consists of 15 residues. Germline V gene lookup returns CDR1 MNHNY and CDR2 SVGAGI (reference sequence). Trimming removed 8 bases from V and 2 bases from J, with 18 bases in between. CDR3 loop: CASLSGALENYGYTF. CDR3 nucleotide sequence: TGTGCCAGCTTATCAGGGGCCCTTGAGAACTATGGCTACACCTTC.

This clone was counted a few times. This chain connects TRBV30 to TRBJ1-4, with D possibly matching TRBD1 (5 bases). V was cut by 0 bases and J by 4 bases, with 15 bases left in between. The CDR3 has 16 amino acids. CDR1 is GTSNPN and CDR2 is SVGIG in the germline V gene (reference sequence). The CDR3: CAWSVTGTIGNEKLFF. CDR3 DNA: TGTGCCTGGAGTGTAACCGGGACCATCGGTAATGAAAAACTGTTTTTT.

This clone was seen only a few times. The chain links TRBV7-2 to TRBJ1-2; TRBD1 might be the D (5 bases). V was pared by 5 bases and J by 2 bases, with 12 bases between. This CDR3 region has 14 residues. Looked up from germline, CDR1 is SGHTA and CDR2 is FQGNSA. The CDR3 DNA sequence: TGTGCCAGCAGCCCGGGCCAGGGAAACTATGGCTACACCTTC. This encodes CASSPGQGNYGYTF.

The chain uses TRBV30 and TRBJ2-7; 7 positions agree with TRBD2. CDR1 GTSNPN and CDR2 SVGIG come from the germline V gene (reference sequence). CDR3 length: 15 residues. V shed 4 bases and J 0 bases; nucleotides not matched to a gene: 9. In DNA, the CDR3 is TGTGCCTGGACCGGGCGGGGGTCGAGCTCCTACGAGCAGTACTTC. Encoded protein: CAWTGRGSSSYEQYF.

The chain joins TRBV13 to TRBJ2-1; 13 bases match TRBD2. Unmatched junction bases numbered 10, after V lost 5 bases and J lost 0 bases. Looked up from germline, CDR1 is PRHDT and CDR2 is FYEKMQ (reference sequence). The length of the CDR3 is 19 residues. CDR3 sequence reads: CASSPRLAGGSSSYNEQFF. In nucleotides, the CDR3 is TGTGCCAGCAGCCCGCGACTAGCGGGGGGCTCAAGCTCCTACAATGAGCAGTTCTTC.

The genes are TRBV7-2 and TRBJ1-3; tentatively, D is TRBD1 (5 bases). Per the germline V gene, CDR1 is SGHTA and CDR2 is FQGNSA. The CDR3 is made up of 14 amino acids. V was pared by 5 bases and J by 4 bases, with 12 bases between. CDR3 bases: TGTGCCAGCAGCGAAGAGGGGAGGGGAAACACCATATATTTT. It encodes CASSEEGRGNTIYF.

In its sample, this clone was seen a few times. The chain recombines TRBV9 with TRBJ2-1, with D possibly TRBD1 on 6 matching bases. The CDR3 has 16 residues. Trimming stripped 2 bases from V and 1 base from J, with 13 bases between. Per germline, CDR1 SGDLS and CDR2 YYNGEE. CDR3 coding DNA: TGTGCCAGCAGCGTTGACCAGGGGTTTTCCTACAATGAGCAGTTCTTC. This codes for CASSVDQGFSYNEQFF.

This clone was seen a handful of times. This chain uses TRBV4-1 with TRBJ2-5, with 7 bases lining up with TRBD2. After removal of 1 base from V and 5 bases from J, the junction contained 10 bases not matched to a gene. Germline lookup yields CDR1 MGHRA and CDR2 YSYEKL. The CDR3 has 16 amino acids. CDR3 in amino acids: CASSQGVVAGGETQYF. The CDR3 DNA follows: TGCGCCAGCAGCCAAGGAGTCGTAGCGGGCGGGGAGACCCAGTACTTC.